Detailed here is one T cell receptor beta chain. The target antigen is unknown. This entry comes from a study of memory CD4+ T cells and cytomegalovirus serostatus. On the study more broadly: This sample comes from healthy Belgian adults, 9 CMV seropositive, roughly 22 seronegative.

Source study methods: After removing out-of-frame reads, 2 million to 2.5 million distinct TCRbeta sequences remained. The assay was immunoSEQ multiplex PCR, and TCRdb's table has in-frame clones only and misses some. D and trimming were read from the DNA, whereas the V and J calls and clone size are those reported in that table. The sample comprises 50,000 to 75,000 clones, about 81% of which are singletons, and about 0.88% rests with the top ten. Germline trimming cut 1 base from V and 4 bases from J; bases unmatched to any gene: 8. The germline gives CDR1 MDHEN, CDR2 SYDVKM. This CDR3 is built from 16 residues. Overall study findings and caveats: CD4+ memory repertoires contained about 40% of the 164 reported CMV TCRbeta sequences.

Single viable CD3+CD4+CD8-CD45RO+ cells were sorted as the memory CD4+ T cells. The sequencing input was memory CD4+ T cells from blood. This chain uses TRBV28 with TRBJ2-5; 8 bases are a match to TRBD2. This sequence originates from an adult in good health and CMV-seronegative. The CDR3 region is CASSLFRGSGGETQYF. The DNA for the CDR3 is TGTGCCAGCAGTTTATTTAGGGGGAGCGGGGGAGAGACCCAGTACTTC.